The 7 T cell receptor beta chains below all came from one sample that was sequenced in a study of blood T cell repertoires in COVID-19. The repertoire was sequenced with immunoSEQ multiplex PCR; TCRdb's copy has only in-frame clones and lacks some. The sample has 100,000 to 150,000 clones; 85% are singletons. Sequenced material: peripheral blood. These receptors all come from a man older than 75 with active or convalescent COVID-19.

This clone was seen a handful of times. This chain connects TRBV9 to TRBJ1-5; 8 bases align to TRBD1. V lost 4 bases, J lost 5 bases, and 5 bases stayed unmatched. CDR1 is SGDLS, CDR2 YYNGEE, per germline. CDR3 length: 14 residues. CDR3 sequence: CASSQGQGDQPQHF. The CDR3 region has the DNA TGTGCCAGCAGCCAAGGACAGGGCGATCAGCCCCAGCATTTT.

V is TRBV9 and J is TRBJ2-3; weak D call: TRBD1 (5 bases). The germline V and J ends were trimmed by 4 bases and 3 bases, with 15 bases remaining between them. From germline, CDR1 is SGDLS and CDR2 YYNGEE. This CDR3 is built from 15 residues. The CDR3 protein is CASSTPQGRTDTQYF. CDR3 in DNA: TGTGCCAGCAGCACCCCCCAGGGTCGGACAGATACGCAGTATTTT.

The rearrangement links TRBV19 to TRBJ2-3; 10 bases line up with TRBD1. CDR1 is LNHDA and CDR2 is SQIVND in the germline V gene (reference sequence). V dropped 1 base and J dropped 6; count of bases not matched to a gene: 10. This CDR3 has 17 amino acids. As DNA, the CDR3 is TGTGCCAGTAGTATAGGAGGACAGGGGGAAGGATGGGATACGCAGTATTTT. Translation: CASSIGGQGEGWDTQYF.

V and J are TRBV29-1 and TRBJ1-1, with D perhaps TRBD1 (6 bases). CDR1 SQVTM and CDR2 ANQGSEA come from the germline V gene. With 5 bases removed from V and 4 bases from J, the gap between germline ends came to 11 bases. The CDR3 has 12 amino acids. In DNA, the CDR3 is TGCAGCGTTTTACAGGGTAGCACTGAAGCTTTCTTT. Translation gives CSVLQGSTEAFF.

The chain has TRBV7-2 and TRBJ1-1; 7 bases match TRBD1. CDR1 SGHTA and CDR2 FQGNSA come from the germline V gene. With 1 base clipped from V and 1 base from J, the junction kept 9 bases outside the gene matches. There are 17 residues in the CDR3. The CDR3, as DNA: TGTGCCAGCAGCTTAGTCGATCCAGGGGGGACGAACACTGAAGCTTTCTTT. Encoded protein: CASSLVDPGGTNTEAFF.

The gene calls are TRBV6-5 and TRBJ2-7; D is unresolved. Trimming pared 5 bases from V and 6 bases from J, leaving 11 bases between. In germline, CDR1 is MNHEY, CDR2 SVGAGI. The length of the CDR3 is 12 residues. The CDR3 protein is CASSHEIGEQYF. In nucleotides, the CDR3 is TGTGCCAGCAGTCACGAGATCGGCGAGCAGTACTTC.

The CDR3 region is CAWRERELYSYNEQFF. The CDR3 DNA follows: TGTGCCTGGAGGGAGCGGGAGCTATACTCCTACAATGAGCAGTTCTTC. The chain is built from TRBV30 and TRBJ2-1; TRBD2 matches 8 bases. The CDR3 loop spans 16 amino acids. Trimming removed 3 bases from V and 0 bases from J; junction bases left unmatched: 7. Germline values: CDR1 GTSNPN, CDR2 SVGIG (reference sequence).